This TCR beta chain was captured in a study of Ad26.COV2.S vaccination and SARS-CoV-2 variants (dated by TCRdb to 2020 to 2023). Background on the whole study: Vaccine-arm donors came from COV1001, a multicentre, randomized, double-blind, placebo-controlled phase I-IIa trial of Ad26.COV2.S in healthy adults. Participants in the trial were split at random into five groups of five each, receiving low-dose or high-dose Ad26.COV2.S once or twice, or else placebo on both occasions. Dosing of Ad26.COV2.S was intramuscular, at either 5x10^10 or 1x10^11 viral particles, delivered as one shot or as two shots spaced 56 days apart. Throughout the experiments and outcome assessment, investigators stayed blinded to trial group allocation. TCRbeta repertoire sequencing served as the tool for gauging how specific and how broad the SARS-CoV-2-reactive T cell receptors were following Ad26.COV2.S vaccination. A total of approximately 30 samples were included in the TCR-sequenced set, comprising around 19 Ad26.COV2.S vaccine recipients, 5 placebo recipients and 8 SARS-CoV-2 convalescent individuals.

V gives up 4 bases and J gives up 5 bases, and the segment between their germline ends measures 5 bases. The germline V gene (reference sequence) specifies LGHDT as CDR1 and YNNKEL as CDR2. The CDR3 contains 11 residues, cysteine and phenylalanine counted. Just CDR3 DNA is preserved here, 33 bases in frame from base 1. The immunoSEQ Assay was the method used to sequence TCRbeta CDR3 regions. After extraction, genomic DNA underwent amplification by bias-controlled multiplex PCR, followed by high-throughput sequencing. Per the original workflow: Collapsing and filtering of sequences were performed to quantify the absolute abundance of each unique TCRbeta CDR3 region. T cell fraction was estimated by normalizing TCRbeta template counts to usable DNA, with usable DNA measured through amplification of reference genes found in all nucleated cells. Repertoire TCRs were annotated as SARS-CoV-2-specific by exact matching of V gene, CDR3 amino acid sequence and J gene to a known reactive TCR set. The reference SARS-CoV-2 TCR set was obtained from MIRA and was filtered for enrichment in COVID-19-positive ImmuneCODE repertoires, whereby public or cross-reactive TCRs were removed. Using the MIRA antigens, annotated TCRs were further analysed by specific ORF or by position within an ORF. Depth was the summed frequency of annotated unique rearrangements, while breadth was defined as annotated unique rearrangements over total unique productive rearrangements. TCR breadth was compared between groups using two-sided Wilcoxon rank-sum tests. TCRdb took over this immuneACCESS table, retaining in-frame rearrangements with V and J assigned. Such tables are incomplete; in checked studies, under half of the missing clones stem from an unresolved V gene, and the remainder is unexplained. From that table come the V and J calls and clone size; the DNA was used to work out D and trimming. The sample table records hundreds of thousands of clones; around 92% of these occur just once. The ten largest account for around 1.4% of the sample.

Results and caveats for the whole study, not just this receptor: It was noted by the authors that total T cell responses may have been underestimated by the TCR breadth and depth analyses. Comparable non-spike TCR breadth was observed between vaccine and placebo recipients, consistent with only spike being contained in the vaccine. The study was not powered to compare responses between vaccine doses or regimens. Substantial breadth of spike-specific CD8+ and CD4+ T cell responses was reported after vaccination. Higher spike-specific TCR breadth was observed in Ad26.COV2.S recipients than in placebo recipients (P = 0.0014).

This clone was counted a few times. Its antigen remains unidentified. No per-base quality is available; no much larger clone lies one base away. Distinct nucleotide sequences in the sample also encode this CDR3. This specimen's treatment or condition label, per the study, means: roughly 20 received Ad26.COV2.S at low or high dose, single or two shots; a few received placebo; per-sample allocation not given. Repertoires of vaccine and placebo recipients were sequenced from samples collected on day 63 after the first injection. Between 29 July and 7 August 2020, Cohort 1b enrolled 25 adults aged 18-55 years at one site in Boston, USA. As a vaccine, Ad26.COV2.S was a replication-incompetent adenovirus type 26 vector that expressed a prefusion-stabilized SARS-CoV-2 spike protein derived from the original Wuhan strain.

The source of this sequence is a person aged 18 to 65 who received the Ad26.COV2.S COVID-19 vaccine or a placebo. Recombination connected TRBV3-1 (or the pseudogene TRBV3-2) to TRBJ2-5; no D segment can be confidently identified. Material: peripheral blood, obtained in a trial of Ad26.COV2.S vaccine versus placebo. The CDR3 has the sequence CASSLRETQYF. The bases are TGTGCCAGCAGCCTAAGGGAGACCCAGTACTTC.